This T cell receptor beta chain was identified during a study of T cells in localized non-small cell lung cancer. The method was immunoSEQ multiplex PCR; TCRdb's version includes in-frame clones alone and lacks a portion of them. The sample lists 100,000 to 150,000 clones, about 89% seen once, with 1.5% to 2% in the top ten. This clone was found a few times. The target antigen is unknown. Study observations and caveats: Adjacent lung was found to contain a median about 55 of the top 100 tumor clones. It was uninvolved adjacent lung that showed the highest T cell clonality, exceeding tumor. Prolonged overall survival went with higher T cell density in the blood.

The clonotype originates from a female donor of 60 years or more with stage I lung adenocarcinoma. The starting material was peripheral blood, obtained before any cancer treatment.

In DNA, the CDR3 is TGTGCCAGCAGCTCGGAGAAGGGGCCCCAGCATTTT. It is translated as CASSSEKGPQHF. The chain uses TRBV7-2 and TRBJ1-5; D ambiguous. Germline values: CDR1 SGHTA, CDR2 FQGNSA. The CDR3 is 12 amino acids. Trimming took 4 bases from V and 9 from J, leaving 10 bases between them.